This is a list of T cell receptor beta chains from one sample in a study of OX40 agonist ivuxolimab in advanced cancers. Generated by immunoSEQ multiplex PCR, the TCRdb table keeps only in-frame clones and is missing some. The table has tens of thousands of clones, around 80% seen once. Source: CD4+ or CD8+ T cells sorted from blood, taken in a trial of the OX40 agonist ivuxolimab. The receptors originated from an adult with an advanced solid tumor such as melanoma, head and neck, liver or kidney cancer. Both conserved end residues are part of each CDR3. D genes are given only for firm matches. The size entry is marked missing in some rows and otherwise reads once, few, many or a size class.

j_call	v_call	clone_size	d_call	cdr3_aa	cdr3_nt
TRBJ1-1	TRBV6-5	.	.	CASSTSRRRNTEAFF	TGTGCCAGCAGTACCTCCCGGAGGCGGAACACTGAAGCTTTCTTT
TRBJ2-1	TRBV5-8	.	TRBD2	CASRGEGPYNEQFF	TGTGCCAGCAGGGGGGAGGGCCCCTACAATGAGCAGTTCTTC
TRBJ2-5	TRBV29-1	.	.	CSASTGTQETQYF	TGCAGCGCGAGTACAGGGACCCAAGAGACCCAGTACTTC
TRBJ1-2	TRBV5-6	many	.	CASSLGGSGYTF	TGTGCCAGCAGCTTGGGGGGGAGCGGCTACACCTTC
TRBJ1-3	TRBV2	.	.	CASSEQVAGNTIYF	TGTGCCAGCAGTGAGCAGGTAGCTGGAAACACCATATATTTT
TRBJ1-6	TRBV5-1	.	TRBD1	CASSLGQGNSPLHF	TGCGCCAGCAGCCTAGGACAGGGAAATTCACCCCTCCACTTT
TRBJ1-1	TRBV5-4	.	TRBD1	CASSVQGIGTEAFF	TGTGCCAGCAGCGTACAGGGGATCGGCACTGAAGCTTTCTTT
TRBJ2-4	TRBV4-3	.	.	CASSQEKLQGGLTKNIQYF	TGCGCCAGCAGCCAAGAAAAGCTCCAAGGAGGTCTAACCAAAAACATTCAGTACTTC
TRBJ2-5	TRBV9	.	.	CASSVAEETQYF	TGTGCCAGCAGCGTAGCTGAAGAGACCCAGTACTTC
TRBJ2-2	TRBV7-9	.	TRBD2	CASSLARTSGDTGELFF	TGTGCCAGCAGCTTAGCGAGGACTAGCGGGGACACCGGGGAGCTGTTTTTT
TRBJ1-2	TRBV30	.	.	CAWSVSQGSGYTF	TGTGCCTGGAGTGTATCCCAGGGGTCCGGCTACACCTTC
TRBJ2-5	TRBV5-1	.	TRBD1	CASSLEGQGETQYF	TGCGCCAGCAGCTTGGAGGGACAGGGGGAGACCCAGTACTTC
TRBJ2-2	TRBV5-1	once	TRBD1	CASSLLQGAVTGELFF	TGCGCCAGCAGCTTGCTTCAGGGGGCGGTCACCGGGGAGCTGTTTTTT
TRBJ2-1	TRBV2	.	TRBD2	CASRAGTSVYEQFF	TGTGCCAGCAGGGCCGGGACTAGCGTTTATGAGCAGTTCTTC
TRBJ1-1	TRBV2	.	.	CASSFWGRDTEAFF	TGTGCCAGCAGTTTTTGGGGGAGAGACACTGAAGCTTTCTTT
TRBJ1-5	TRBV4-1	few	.	CASSQGWAAGDQPQHF	TGCGCCAGCAGCCAAGGATGGGCTGCAGGGGATCAGCCCCAGCATTTT
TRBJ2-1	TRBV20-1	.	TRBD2	CSAHLRGVRFF	TGCAGTGCTCACCTACGGGGGGTTCGGTTCTTC
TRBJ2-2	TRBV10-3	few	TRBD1	CAISGDRDTGELFF	TGTGCCATCAGTGGGGACAGGGACACCGGGGAGCTGTTTTTT
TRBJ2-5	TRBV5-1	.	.	CASSSGAIQGAETQYF	TGCGCCAGCAGCTCGGGGGCGATACAGGGAGCGGAGACCCAGTACTTC
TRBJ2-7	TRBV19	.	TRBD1	CASSVQLGQGYEQYF	TGTGCCAGTAGTGTCCAACTCGGACAGGGTTACGAGCAGTACTTC
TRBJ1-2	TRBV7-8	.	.	CASSLNGRAGYGYTF	TGTGCCAGCAGCTTAAATGGCAGGGCAGGCTATGGCTACACCTTC
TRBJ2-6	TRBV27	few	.	CASSLRGFSKAGANVLTF	TGTGCCAGCAGTTTGAGGGGGTTTAGTAAGGCTGGGGCCAACGTCCTGACTTTC
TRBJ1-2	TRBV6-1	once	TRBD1	CASRDGTEDGYTF	TGTGCCAGCAGAGATGGGACAGAAGATGGCTACACCTTC
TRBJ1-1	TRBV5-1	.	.	CASRRGGEPNTEAFF	TGCGCCAGCAGGCGAGGGGGGGAACCGAACACTGAAGCTTTCTTT